The 3 T cell receptor beta chains below all came from one sample that was sequenced in a study of cytomegalovirus exposure and HLA in healthy donors (dated by TCRdb to about 2017). The receptor library was made with the immunoSEQ multiplex PCR assay. The clones in this table, taken by TCRdb from immuneACCESS, are in-frame only. Not every clone is retained; where verified, under half of the shortfall comes from an unresolved V gene, and the cause of the rest is unknown. The sample table holds about 280,000 clones, of which about 86% were seen once. The top ten clones comprise around 1% of the sample. Sequencing was performed on PBMCs. The receptors shown here come from a woman aged 18-29 years in good health and CMV-seronegative.

The V call is TRBV6-5, the J call TRBJ1-6; D uncertain. Trimming shortened V by 5 bases and J by 5 bases, and 10 bases separated the two germline ends. The CDR3 spans 14 residues. Germline-derived CDR1 and CDR2 are MNHEY and SVGAGI. The CDR3 coding sequence is TGTGCCAGCAGTACGGGATCACATAATTCACCCCTCCACTTT. Translating gives CASSTGSHNSPLHF.

The rearrangement joins TRBV28 to TRBJ2-7, with 7 bases identical to TRBD1. Germline CDR1 and CDR2: MDHEN and SYDVKM. This CDR3 has 12 residues. Trimming at V came to 7 bases and at J to 4 bases, leaving 4 bases not matched to a gene. The CDR3 sequence is CASTGTVYEQYF. As DNA, the CDR3 is TGTGCCAGCACCGGGACAGTTTACGAGCAGTACTTC.

The chain has TRBV2 and TRBJ2-1, with D uncertain. The CDR3 runs 11 residues. V was trimmed by 6 bases and J by 5 bases, leaving 5 bases between them. Germline assignment: CDR1 SNHLY and CDR2 FYNNEI. CDR3 nucleotide sequence: TGTGCCAGCAGACAGAACAATGAGCAGTTCTTC. As protein: CASRQNNEQFF.